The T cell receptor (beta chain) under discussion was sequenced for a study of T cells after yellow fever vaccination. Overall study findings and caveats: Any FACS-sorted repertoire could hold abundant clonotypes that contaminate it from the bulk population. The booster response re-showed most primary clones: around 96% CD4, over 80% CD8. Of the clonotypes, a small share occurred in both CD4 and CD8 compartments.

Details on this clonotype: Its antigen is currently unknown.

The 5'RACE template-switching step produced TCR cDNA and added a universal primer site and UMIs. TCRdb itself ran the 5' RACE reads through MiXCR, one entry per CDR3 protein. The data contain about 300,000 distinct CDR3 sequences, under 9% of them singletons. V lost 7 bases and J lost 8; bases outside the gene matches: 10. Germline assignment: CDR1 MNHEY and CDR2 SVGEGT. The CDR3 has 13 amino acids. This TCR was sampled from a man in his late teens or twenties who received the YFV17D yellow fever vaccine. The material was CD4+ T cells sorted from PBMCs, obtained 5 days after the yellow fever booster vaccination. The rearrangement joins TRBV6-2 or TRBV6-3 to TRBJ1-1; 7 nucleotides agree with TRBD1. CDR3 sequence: CASKSTGSIEAFF. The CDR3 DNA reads TGTGCCAGCAAGTCGACAGGGTCCATCGAAGCTTTCTTT.